This T cell receptor (beta chain) stems from a study of blood T cell repertoires in COVID-19. Looked up from germline, CDR1 is SGHRS and CDR2 is YFSETQ. CDR3 length: 14 amino acids. V was shortened by 0 bases and J by 2 bases, with 8 bases between the two germline ends. Clones were read by immunoSEQ multiplex PCR, and TCRdb kept only the in-frame ones, dropping some. The data hold 85,000 to 100,000 clones, with around 80% observed a single time. The TCR sequence derives from a man between 45 and 60 years old who had recovered from COVID-19. V usage is TRBV5-1 and J usage is TRBJ1-1, with TRBD1 as a possible D gene (6 bases). Sequencing used peripheral blood. The CDR3 DNA sequence: TGCGCCAGCAGCTTGGCTGGGGGCAACACTGAAGCTTTCTTT. As protein: CASSLAGGNTEAFF.